This TCR beta chain was captured in a study of T cell changes during pregnancy in multiple sclerosis. Here immunoSEQ multiplex PCR was the method, and the copy in TCRdb shows in-frame clones only, minus some. The data show 65,000 to 75,000 clones, with around 94% seen just once and approximately 2.8% held by the top ten. CDR3 length equals 16 residues. V lost 1 base to trimming and J lost 2 bases, with 15 bases between them. Germline V lookup: CDR1 SGHVS, CDR2 FQNEAQ. This receptor was taken from a female donor in good health, enrolled as a control in a pregnancy study. Sequencing used CD8+ T cells from peripheral blood mononuclear cells, obtained in the third trimester of pregnancy. This rearrangement joins TRBV7-8 to TRBJ2-7, with D possibly TRBD1 on 6 matching bases. This chain's CDR3 is CASSLGDAGAPYEQYF. The CDR3 DNA follows: TGTGCCAGCAGCTTAGGGGATGCAGGGGCTCCCTACGAGCAGTACTTC.